This TCR beta chain came from a study of T cells after posttransplantation cyclophosphamide. Study-level results: Donor CD8+ memory clones often dominated recipient blood repertoires at later times.

There are many counts of this clone. Antigen unknown. TCRdb keeps only in-frame clones here, not all; method: immunoSEQ multiplex PCR. The record shows approximately 39,000 clones for this sample, with no singletons present. V was trimmed by 6 bases and J by 4 bases, leaving 13 bases between them. The length of the CDR3 is 14 residues. The germline gives CDR1 SNHLY, CDR2 FYNNEI. This TCR came from a girl aged 10-17 years in good health, CMV-negative, and a related stem cell transplant donor. Input material: PBMCs. The rearrangement uses TRBV2 and TRBJ1-5; weak D call: TRBD1 (6 bases). The CDR3 nucleotides read TGTGCCAGCAGGGCAGGGGTGAGGAATCAGCCCCAGCATTTT. Protein product: CASRAGVRNQPQHF.